This T cell receptor (beta chain) was recovered during a study of vaccination effects on CD4 cells after COVID-19. About the study: Researchers obtained post-vaccine samples at a median of 72 days past the second dose. Notes on the study in general: Infection-derived and vaccine-derived clones contracted markedly late after vaccination.

About this clone: Antigen unknown.

This CDR3 has 14 amino acids. V lost 8 bases and J lost 0, with 12 bases in between. Germline CDR1 is MNHEY and CDR2 is SVGAGI. After expansion with viral peptide pools in the ViraFEST assay, antigen-specific CD4+ T cells were sequenced. Subsequent to a culture period of 10 to 11 days, CD4+ T cells were isolated. The cohort was immunized with two doses of either the BNT162b2 or mRNA-1273 vaccine. Wells each received some 2.2 million PBMC, cultured with approximately 10 IU/ml IL-2 and around 9.8 ug/ml peptides. Profiling relied on immunoSEQ multiplex PCR, and the TCRdb table lists in-frame clones only, not all of them. Of about 35,000 clones in the sample, almost 85% are singletons; the top ten hold about 1.6%.

This receptor was taken from a human donor who received a COVID-19 vaccine. Some clones in this sample may be carry-over from other donors' samples. This chain joins TRBV6-5 and TRBJ2-3; tentative D call: TRBD2 (6 bases). Sample: CD4+ T cells from PBMCs cultured with HCoV-NL63 spike peptides, taken after COVID-19 vaccination. The CDR3 spells CASARGGSTDTQYF. The CDR3, as DNA: TGTGCCAGCGCACGTGGGGGGAGCACAGATACGCAGTATTTT.